A selection of T cell receptor beta chains follows, all from one sample in a study of shared clonotypes between healthy human individuals. This table comes from immunoSEQ multiplex PCR, and its TCRdb copy is limited to in-frame clones, with some not included. The sample has 740,000 or so clones, around four fifths seen once. Material for sequencing was memory CD4+ T cells sorted from blood. These receptors came from a woman aged 30 to 39 in good health. Both conserved end residues are part of each CDR3. The order of the fields is V gene, D gene, J gene, clone size, CDR3 protein, CDR3 DNA. A D gene is named only where the DNA matches it firmly. Some rows have no size entry. The others give once, few or many, or a class for an expanded clone.

>TRBV1|.|TRBJ2-4|.
CTSSQDLRTSGKAKNIQYF
TGCACCAGCAGCCAAGATCTCCGGACTAGCGGGAAAGCCAAAAACATTCAGTACTTC
>TRBV2|.|TRBJ1-2|few
CASSETGFGGYTF
TGTGCCAGCAGTGAAACAGGGTTCGGTGGCTACACCTTC
>TRBV11-2|TRBD2|TRBJ2-1|.
CASSLFNGRESEQFF
TGTGCCAGCAGCTTATTTAACGGGAGGGAGAGTGAGCAGTTCTTC
>TRBV9|TRBD1|TRBJ1-2|.
CASRGNDRAHGYTF
TGTGCCAGCAGGGGGAATGACAGGGCCCATGGCTACACCTTC
>TRBV2|.|TRBJ2-5|few
CASARGQAQETQYF
TGTGCCAGTGCGCGGGGCCAGGCCCAAGAGACCCAGTACTTC
>TRBV5-1|TRBD2|TRBJ2-1|few
CASSLGLAAYNEQFF
TGCGCCAGCAGCTTGGGACTAGCCGCCTACAATGAGCAGTTCTTC
>TRBV5-6|.|TRBJ2-2|.
CASSWVGVSNTGELFF
TGTGCCAGCAGCTGGGTCGGAGTGTCGAACACCGGGGAGCTGTTTTTT
>TRBV5-1|.|TRBJ1-3|few
CASSLGTDGNTIYF
TGCGCCAGCAGCTTGGGGACAGACGGAAACACCATATATTTT
>TRBV9|TRBD2|TRBJ2-1|.
CASSSLAGNNEQFF
TGTGCCAGCAGCTCACTAGCGGGAAACAATGAGCAGTTCTTC
>TRBV11-1|.|TRBJ2-2|.
CASSYKFTGELFF
TGTGCCAGCAGTTACAAGTTTACCGGGGAGCTGTTTTTT
>TRBV6-4|.|TRBJ1-2|.
CASRERHGTNYGYTF
TGTGCCAGCAGAGAACGACACGGGACTAACTATGGCTACACCTTC
>TRBV2|.|TRBJ2-5|once
CASSPRETQYF
TGTGCCAGCAGCCCGAGGGAGACCCAGTACTTC
>TRBV5-1|.|TRBJ1-5|.
CASSLDGVGPQHF
TGCGCCAGCAGCTTGGATGGGGTAGGGCCCCAGCATTTT
>TRBV19|.|TRBJ2-7|.
CASSVTGSSYEQYF
TGTGCCAGTAGTGTCACAGGGAGCTCCTACGAGCAGTACTTC
>TRBV14|.|TRBJ1-2|.
CASSPREGTGYTF
TGTGCCAGCAGCCCTCGGGAGGGGACGGGCTACACCTTC
>TRBV4-1|TRBD2|TRBJ2-5|.
CASSQQRSRGLAGETQYF
TGCGCCAGCAGCCAACAACGTAGTCGGGGACTAGCAGGAGAGACCCAGTACTTC
>TRBV5-1|.|TRBJ1-3|few
CASSLDRTDTIYF
TGCGCCAGCAGCTTGGACAGGACGGACACCATATATTTT
>TRBV7-9|TRBD2|TRBJ2-3|.
CASSLAGLAGGVDTQYF
TGTGCCAGCAGCTTAGCCGGGCTAGCGGGGGGAGTGGATACGCAGTATTTT
>TRBV18|TRBD2|TRBJ2-5|.
CASSPEGLAVETQYF
TGTGCCAGCTCACCGGAGGGACTAGCCGTAGAGACCCAGTACTTC
>TRBV5-6|.|TRBJ2-5|.
CASSFEETQYF
TGTGCCAGCAGCTTCGAAGAGACCCAGTACTTC
>TRBV6-1|TRBD2|TRBJ2-1|.
CASGLAGDNEQFF
TGTGCCAGCGGCCTAGCGGGCGACAATGAGCAGTTCTTC
>TRBV7-2|.|TRBJ2-1|.
CASSFDPSKHNEQFF
TGTGCCAGCAGCTTTGACCCCTCTAAGCACAATGAGCAGTTCTTC
>TRBV19|TRBD1|TRBJ2-5|.
CASSRQGRETQYF
TGTGCCAGTAGCCGACAGGGACGAGAGACCCAGTACTTC
>TRBV7-2|.|TRBJ2-5|.
CASSPTRFGGETQYF
TGTGCCAGCAGCCCAACGAGGTTCGGTGGAGAGACCCAGTACTTC
>TRBV28|.|TRBJ1-4|.
CASSSPGGQINEKLFF
TGTGCCAGCAGTTCACCTGGGGGGCAGATTAATGAAAAACTGTTTTTT
>TRBV6-1|.|TRBJ2-3|.
CATAQSDTQYF
TGTGCCACCGCTCAATCAGATACGCAGTATTTT
>TRBV28|.|TRBJ2-7|.
CASSLAGAGYEQYF
TGTGCCAGCAGTTTGGCAGGGGCGGGTTACGAGCAGTACTTC
>TRBV28|.|TRBJ1-2|.
CASSLYWGGYGYTF
TGTGCCAGCAGTTTATACTGGGGAGGCTATGGCTACACCTTC
>TRBV28|TRBD1|TRBJ2-7|.
CASSSPSTGQSYEQYF
TGTGCCAGCAGTTCCCCATCCACGGGACAGTCCTACGAGCAGTACTTC
>TRBV27|TRBD1|TRBJ2-7|.
CASSRSIQGLSYEQYF
TGTGCCAGCAGCAGATCGATACAGGGGCTGTCCTACGAGCAGTACTTC
>TRBV7-9|TRBD1|TRBJ2-3|.
CASSLGTTGTGSTDTQYF
TGTGCCAGCAGCTTAGGTACGACAGGGACGGGAAGCACAGATACGCAGTATTTT
>TRBV2|.|TRBJ2-5|.
CASTGGETQYF
TGTGCCAGCACTGGGGGGGAGACCCAGTACTTC
>TRBV5-1|.|TRBJ2-2|.
CASSGGTRNTGELFF
TGCGCCAGCAGCGGGGGGACGAGGAACACCGGGGAGCTGTTTTTT
>TRBV1|.|TRBJ2-2|few
CTSQKGGQGFSGSSGELFF
TGCACCAGCCAAAAGGGGGGACAGGGGTTTAGCGGGAGTTCCGGGGAGCTGTTTTTT
>TRBV28|TRBD1|TRBJ1-1|few
CAILPGTGGLSNTEAFF
TGTGCCATCCTACCCGGGACAGGGGGTTTATCGAACACTGAAGCTTTCTTT
>TRBV6-5|.|TRBJ1-2|once
CASRPNPGSDYDYTF
TGTGCCAGCAGACCCAATCCAGGATCAGACTATGACTACACCTTC
>TRBV5-8|.|TRBJ2-7|.
CASSLTRVRGEQYF
TGTGCCAGCAGCTTGACCAGGGTACGGGGCGAGCAGTACTTC
>TRBV5-1|.|TRBJ2-2|.
CASSNRGSNTGELFF
TGCGCCAGCAGCAACCGGGGCTCGAACACCGGGGAGCTGTTTTTT
>TRBV10-3|.|TRBJ2-7|.
CAISGSYEQYF
TGTGCCATCAGTGGCTCCTACGAGCAGTACTTC
>TRBV30|.|TRBJ1-1|.
CAWSLGTNTEAFF
TGTGCCTGGAGTTTAGGGACAAACACTGAAGCTTTCTTT
>TRBV2|.|TRBJ1-5|.
CASSDGDQPQHF
TGTGCCAGCAGTGATGGGGATCAGCCCCAGCATTTT
>TRBV7-6|.|TRBJ2-2|.
CASRGAGTTNTGELFF
TGTGCCAGCAGGGGGGCGGGGACCACTAACACCGGGGAGCTGTTTTTT